This T cell receptor beta chain was documented in a study of shared T cell receptors in the human thymus. CDR3 length equals 17 residues. CDR1 is LGHNA, CDR2 YNFKEQ, per germline. The J segment lost 2 bases and the V segment lost 3 bases, leaving 7 bases of the junction unmatched. TCRdb's copy holds only in-frame clones and misses some; the assay was immunoSEQ multiplex PCR. The repertoire has more than 550,000 clones, over 75% of them found once; the top ten carry around 0.0094%. The data were also submitted as part of a second study, on human thymus T cells. Turning to that study: Healthy Finnish infants undergoing corrective surgery for congenital heart defects were used as donors. Thymus specimens were resections from corrective heart surgery. Blood and thymic repertoires both appeared biased in V and J gene usage. Related studies noted strongly shared thymic repertoires across unrelated people.

Sequenced sample: thymocytes. The J gene is TRBJ2-3, the V gene TRBV4-2; the match to TRBD1 covers 11 bases. The receptor's source is a girl under three years old with a congenital heart defect. The CDR3 loop is CASSHGGTGGNTDTQYF. In DNA form, the CDR3 reads TGTGCCAGCAGCCACGGAGGGACAGGGGGGAACACAGATACGCAGTATTTT.